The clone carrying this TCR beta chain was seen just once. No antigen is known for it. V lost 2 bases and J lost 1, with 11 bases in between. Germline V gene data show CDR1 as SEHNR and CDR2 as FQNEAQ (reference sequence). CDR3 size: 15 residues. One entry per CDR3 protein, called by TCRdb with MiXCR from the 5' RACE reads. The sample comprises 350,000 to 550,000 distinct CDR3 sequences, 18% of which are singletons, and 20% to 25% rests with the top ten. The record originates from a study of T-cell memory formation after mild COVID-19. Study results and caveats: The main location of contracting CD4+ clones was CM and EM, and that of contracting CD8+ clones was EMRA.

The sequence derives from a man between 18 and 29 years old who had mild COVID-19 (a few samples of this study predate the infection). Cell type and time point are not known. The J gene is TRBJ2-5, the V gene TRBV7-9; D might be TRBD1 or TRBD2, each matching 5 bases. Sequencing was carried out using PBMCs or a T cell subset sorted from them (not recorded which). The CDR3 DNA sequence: TGTGCCAGCAGCTTAAAATCGGGGCTCCAAGAGACCCAGTACTTC. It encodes CASSLKSGLQETQYF.